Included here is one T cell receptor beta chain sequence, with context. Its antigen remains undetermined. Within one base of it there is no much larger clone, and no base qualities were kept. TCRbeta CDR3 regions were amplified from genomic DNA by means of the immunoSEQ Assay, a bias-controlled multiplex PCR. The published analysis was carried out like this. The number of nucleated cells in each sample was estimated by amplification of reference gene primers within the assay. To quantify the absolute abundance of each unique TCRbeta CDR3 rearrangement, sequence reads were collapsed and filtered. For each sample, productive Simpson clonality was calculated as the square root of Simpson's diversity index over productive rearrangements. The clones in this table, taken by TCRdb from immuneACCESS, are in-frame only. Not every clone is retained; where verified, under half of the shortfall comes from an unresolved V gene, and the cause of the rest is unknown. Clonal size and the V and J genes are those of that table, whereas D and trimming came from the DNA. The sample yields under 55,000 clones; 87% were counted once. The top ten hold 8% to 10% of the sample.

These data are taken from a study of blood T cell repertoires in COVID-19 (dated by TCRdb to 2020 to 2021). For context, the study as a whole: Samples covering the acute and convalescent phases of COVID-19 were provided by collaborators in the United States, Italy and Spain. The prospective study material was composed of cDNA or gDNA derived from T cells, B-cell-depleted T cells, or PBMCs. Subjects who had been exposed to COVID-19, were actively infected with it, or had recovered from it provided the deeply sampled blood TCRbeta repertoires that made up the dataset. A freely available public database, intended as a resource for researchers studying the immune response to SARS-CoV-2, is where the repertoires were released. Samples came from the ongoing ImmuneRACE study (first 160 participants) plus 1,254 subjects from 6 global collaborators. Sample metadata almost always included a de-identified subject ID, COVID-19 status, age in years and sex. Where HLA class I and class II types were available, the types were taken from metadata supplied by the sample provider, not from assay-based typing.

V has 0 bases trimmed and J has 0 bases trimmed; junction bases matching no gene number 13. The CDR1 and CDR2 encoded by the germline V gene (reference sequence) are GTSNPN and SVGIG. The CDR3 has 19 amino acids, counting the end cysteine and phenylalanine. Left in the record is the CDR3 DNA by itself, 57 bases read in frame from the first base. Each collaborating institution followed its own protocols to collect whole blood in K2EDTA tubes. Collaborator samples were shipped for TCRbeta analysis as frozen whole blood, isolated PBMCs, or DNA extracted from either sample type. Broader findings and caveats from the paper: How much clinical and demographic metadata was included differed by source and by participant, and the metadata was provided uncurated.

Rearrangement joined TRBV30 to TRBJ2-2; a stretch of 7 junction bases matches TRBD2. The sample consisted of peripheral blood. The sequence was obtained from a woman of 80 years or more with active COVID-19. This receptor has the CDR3 CAWSVLGAGSPANTGELFF. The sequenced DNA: TGTGCCTGGAGTGTATTAGGAGCGGGGAGTCCCGCGAACACCGGGGAGCTGTTTTTT. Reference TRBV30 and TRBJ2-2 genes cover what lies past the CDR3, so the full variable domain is SQTIHQWPATLVQPVGSPLSLECTVEGTSNPNLYWYRQAAGRGLQLLFYSVGIGQISSEVPQNLSASRPQDRQFILSSKKLLLSDSGFYLCAWSVLGAGSPANTGELFFGEGSRLTVL.